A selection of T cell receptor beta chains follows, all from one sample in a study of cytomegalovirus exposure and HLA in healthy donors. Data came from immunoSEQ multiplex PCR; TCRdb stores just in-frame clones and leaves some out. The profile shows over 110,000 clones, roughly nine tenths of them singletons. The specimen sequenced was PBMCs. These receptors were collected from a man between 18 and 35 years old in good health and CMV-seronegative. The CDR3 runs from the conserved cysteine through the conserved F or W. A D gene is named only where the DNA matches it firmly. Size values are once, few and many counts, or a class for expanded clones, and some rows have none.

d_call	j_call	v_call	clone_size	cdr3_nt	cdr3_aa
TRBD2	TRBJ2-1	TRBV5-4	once	TGTGCCAGCAGCCCCGGACTAGCGGATATCTGGTCCTACAATGAGCAGTTCTTC	CASSPGLADIWSYNEQFF
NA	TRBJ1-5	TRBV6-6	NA	TGTGCCAGCGGCCAGGGTAGCAATCAGCCCCAGCATTTT	CASGQGSNQPQHF
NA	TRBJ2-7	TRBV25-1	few	TGTGCCAGCAGGGACTTTTACGAGCAGTACTTC	CASRDFYEQYF
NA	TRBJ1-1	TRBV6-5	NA	TGTGCCAGCATAGGGGGATCTGAAGCTTTCTTT	CASIGGSEAFF
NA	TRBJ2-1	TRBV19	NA	TGTGCCAGTAGTACCGGACAGTCCCCCTACAATGAGCAGTTCTTC	CASSTGQSPYNEQFF
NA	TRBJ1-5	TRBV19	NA	TGTGCCAGTAGTATAAAACGCGGGGGCCGGAATCAGCCCCAGCATTTT	CASSIKRGGRNQPQHF
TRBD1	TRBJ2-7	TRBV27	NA	TGTGCCAGCACTGCCGGGACAGGGTCCTACGAGCAGTACTTC	CASTAGTGSYEQYF
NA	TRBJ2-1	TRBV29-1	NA	TGCAGCGTCGACATCGACAGGTACAATGAGCAGTTCTTC	CSVDIDRYNEQFF
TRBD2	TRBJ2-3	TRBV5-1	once	TGCGCCAGCAGCTTGGGTGCGGGGGGCCACACAGATACGCAGTATTTT	CASSLGAGGHTDTQYF
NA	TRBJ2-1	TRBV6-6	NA	TGTGCCAGCAGTTACTCGATTACCGGCAATGAGCAGTTCTTC	CASSYSITGNEQFF
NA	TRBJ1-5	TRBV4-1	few	TGCGCCAGCAGCCAAGATGCAGGGAGGGTCAATCAGCCCCAGCATTTT	CASSQDAGRVNQPQHF
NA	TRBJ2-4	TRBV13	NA	TGTGCCAGCAGCTCCAGGGGAGGGAACATTCAGTACTTC	CASSSRGGNIQYF
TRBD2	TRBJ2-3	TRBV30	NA	TGTGCCTGGAGAGAACTAGCGCGCACAGATACGCAGTATTTT	CAWRELARTDTQYF
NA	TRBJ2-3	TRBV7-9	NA	TGTGCCAGCAGACTCTCCCCCTCGGATACGCAGTATTTT	CASRLSPSDTQYF
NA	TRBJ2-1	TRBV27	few	TGTGCCAGCAGCACACGGAGAGTACGTAGGAATGAGCAGTTCTTC	CASSTRRVRRNEQFF
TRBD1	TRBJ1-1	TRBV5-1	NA	TGCGCCAGCAGCCGCCTAGGACAGGGAAACACTGAAGCTTTCTTT	CASSRLGQGNTEAFF
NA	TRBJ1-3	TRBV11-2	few	TGTGCCAGCAGCTTAGTCCCGGTGTTGGGAAACACCATATATTTT	CASSLVPVLGNTIYF
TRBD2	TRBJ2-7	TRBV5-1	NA	TGCGCCAGCAGCCCGACCCTAGCGGGTCTTAGTGAGCAGTACTTC	CASSPTLAGLSEQYF
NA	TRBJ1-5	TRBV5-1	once	TGCGCCAGCAGCCCAAGTTCAGGGAATCAGCCCCAGCATTTT	CASSPSSGNQPQHF
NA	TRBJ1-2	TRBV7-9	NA	TGTGCCAGCAGCTTAGACCTCAGGGGTGGCTACACCTTC	CASSLDLRGGYTF
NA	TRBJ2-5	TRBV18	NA	TGTGCCAGCTCACTCCTACGCAACGGGAAGCAAGAGACCCAGTACTTC	CASSLLRNGKQETQYF
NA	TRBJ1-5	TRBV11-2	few	TGTGCCAGCAGCTTAGAGGCAGGTCGACAGCCCCAGCATTTT	CASSLEAGRQPQHF
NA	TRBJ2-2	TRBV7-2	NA	TGTGCCAGCAATTCGATCGGGGTACCTCCCACCGGGGAGCTGTTTTTT	CASNSIGVPPTGELFF